What follows describes a single TCR beta chain. What it binds is not known. This sample was taken from a study of a mutant IDH1 vaccine in newly diagnosed glioma. Overall study context: Beginning 4-6 weeks after radiotherapy alone, or with temozolomide cycles, vaccination took place. Most had both radiotherapy and temozolomide beforehand; others had only one. Week 47 marked visit V13, whereas week 35 marked visit V12.

The time point here: week 47, end of study. One vaccine dose held 300 ug of mutant IDH1 20-mer peptide and came with topical imiquimod. Clones were sequenced by immunoSEQ multiplex PCR, and TCRdb holds only the in-frame ones, with some missing. The sample lists over 30,000 clones, around nine tenths occurring once. Study-wide findings and caveats: Vaccine-induced immune responses were detected in roughly 92% of patients.

The CDR3 covers 13 residues. Germline loops: CDR1 SNHLY, CDR2 FYNNEI. V was pared by 1 base and J by 6 bases, with 10 bases between. The chain combines TRBV2 with TRBJ2-7; D ambiguous. Material: PBMCs, obtained from a glioma patient whose treatment included an IDH1 peptide vaccine. The TCR originated in a woman younger than 45 with glioma. CDR3 amino acids: CASSEGEGFEQYF. The CDR3 DNA is TGTGCCAGCAGTGAAGGGGAAGGCTTCGAGCAGTACTTC.